This TCR beta chain derives from a study of blood T cell repertoires in COVID-19 (dated by TCRdb to 2020 to 2022). With respect to the entire study: Collaborator samples came from the United States, Italy and Spain and covered acute and convalescent phases of COVID-19. The repertoires were released in a freely available public database intended as a resource for research on the immune response to SARS-CoV-2. A de-identified subject ID, COVID-19 status, age in years and sex were almost always included in the sample metadata. Samples came from the ongoing ImmuneRACE study (first 160 participants) plus 1,254 subjects from 6 global collaborators. Deeply sampled blood TCRbeta repertoires from subjects exposed to, actively infected with, or recovered from COVID-19 were included in the dataset. The prospective study material was composed of cDNA or gDNA derived from T cells, B-cell-depleted T cells, or PBMCs. Where available, HLA class I and class II types were taken from metadata supplied by the sample provider and were not determined by assay-based typing. Findings and caveats that apply to the study as a whole: Clinical and demographic metadata were provided uncurated, with the amount varying by source and participant.

Collaborating institutions collected whole blood in K2EDTA tubes following their own protocols. Collaborator samples were shipped for TCRbeta analysis as frozen whole blood, isolated PBMCs, or DNA extracted from either sample type. TCRbeta CDR3 regions were amplified from genomic DNA using the immunoSEQ Assay, a bias-controlled multiplex PCR. In the paper's pipeline: The number of nucleated cells in each sample was estimated by amplification of reference gene primers within the assay. Sequence reads were collapsed and filtered to measure the absolute abundance of every unique TCRbeta CDR3 rearrangement. Productive Simpson clonality was computed per sample as the square root of Simpson's diversity index over productive rearrangements. TCRdb holds this immuneACCESS table with in-frame rearrangements only. Some clones are missing; in checked studies, unresolved V genes explain under half, and the rest has no known cause. The DNA gave D and trimming, while V, J and clone size come from that table. This sample is represented by under 300,000 clones; about nine tenths of them were singletons. The ten largest clonotypes hold about 3% of the sample.

For CDR1 and CDR2, the germline V gene lists MNHEY and SVGAGI. Measured from the cysteine to the phenylalanine, the CDR3 is 13 residues long. Only the CDR3 region is kept as DNA, spanning 39 bases read in frame from base 1. V is shortened by 5 bases, J by 2 bases, and the region joining them spans 10 bases. In this sample, this clone turned up a few times. The antigen it binds to is not known. No base qualities exist here, and no much larger clone lies one base off it. The source material was peripheral blood. The V and J genes are TRBV6-5 and TRBJ2-7, and the D gene may be TRBD2, 6 bases matching. This clonotype was sampled from a woman aged 25-40 years with active or convalescent COVID-19. CDR3 reads: CASSMEGTYEQYF. The DNA sequence reads TGTGCCAGCAGTATGGAGGGGACCTACGAGCAGTACTTC.